The 7 T cell receptor beta chains presented below share a single source sample, sequenced in a study of blood T cell repertoires in COVID-19. Some clones are missing from TCRdb's copy, which holds only in-frame ones; the method was immunoSEQ multiplex PCR. Of some 150,000 clones listed, around 81% are singletons. Sequencing was performed on peripheral blood. These receptors came from a woman aged 40 to 55 with active or convalescent COVID-19.

The V gene is TRBV19, the J gene TRBJ2-1, with D possibly being TRBD1 (6 bases). The length of the CDR3 is 15 residues. Per the germline V gene, CDR1 is LNHDA and CDR2 is SQIVND (reference sequence). Trimming cost V 0 bases and J 10 bases, with 16 bases left between them. The CDR3 spells CASSIDRGRAREQFF. DNA of the CDR3: TGTGCCAGTAGTATAGACAGGGGACGGGCTCGGGAGCAGTTCTTC.

V usage is TRBV5-1 and J usage is TRBJ2-2, with 10 bases that match TRBD1. J was trimmed by 5 bases and V by 3 bases; bases with no gene match: 4. There are 15 residues in the CDR3. CDR1 is SGHRS, CDR2 YFSETQ, per germline. The CDR3: CASSWPGQGTGELFF. The CDR3 DNA reads TGCGCCAGCAGCTGGCCGGGACAGGGGACCGGGGAGCTGTTTTTT.

The chain employs TRBV28 and TRBJ1-3; D may be TRBD1 (6 bases). The CDR3 covers 16 residues. Germline CDR1 MDHEN, CDR2 SYDVKM. V was cut by 6 bases and J by 0 bases, with 15 bases left in between. CDR3 amino acids: CASRPATGSSGNTIYF. The CDR3 DNA reads as TGTGCCAGCAGACCAGCCACAGGGAGCTCTGGAAACACCATATATTTT.

This clone was detected only once. DNA of the CDR3: TGTGCCAGCAGCTTAGATCTCGGACAGGGGGTCACCGGGGAGCTGTTTTTT. As protein: CASSLDLGQGVTGELFF. The chain has TRBV11-2 and TRBJ2-2; 10 bases line up with TRBD1. The CDR3 runs to 17 residues. Germline CDR1 SGHAT, CDR2 FQNNGV. J lost 4 bases, V lost 0 bases, and 5 bases had no gene match.

This chain joins TRBV6-5 and TRBJ1-4; D is undetermined. The CDR3 sequence is 14 residues long. Trimming removed 4 bases from V and 0 bases from J, with 6 bases in between. From germline, CDR1 is MNHEY and CDR2 SVGAGI. The CDR3 DNA sequence: TGTGCCAGCAGTTGGTCAGCAACTAATGAAAAACTGTTTTTT. Protein: CASSWSATNEKLFF.

The CDR3 DNA reads TGTGCCAGCAGCGTAGATGCAGGTTATGGCTACACCTTC. This translates into CASSVDAGYGYTF. The J gene is TRBJ1-2, the V gene TRBV9; D is ambiguous. Trimming shortened V by 0 bases and J by 5 bases, and 8 bases separated the two germline ends. The CDR3 length is 13 residues. CDR1 is SGDLS and CDR2 is YYNGEE in the germline V gene. The variable domain in full, completed from reference TRBV9 and TRBJ1-2, reads DSGVTQTPKHLITATGQRVTLRCSPRSGDLSVYWYQQSLDQGLQFLIQYYNGEERAKGNILERFSAQQFPDLHSELNLSSLELGDSALYFCASSVDAGYGYTFGSGTRLTVV.

This chain links TRBV6-5 with TRBJ1-2; 7 bases align to TRBD1. Germline V gene sequence: CDR1 MNHEY, CDR2 SVGAGI. V was clipped by 8 bases and J by 4 bases; unmatched bases: 13. CDR3 length: 15 amino acids. CDR3 sequence reads: CASQTGTVRVYGYTF. CDR3 sequence (DNA): TGTGCCAGCCAGACCGGGACAGTCAGAGTCTATGGCTACACCTTC.